The 11 T cell receptor beta chains in this list originate from one sample, sequenced in a study of T cell changes during pregnancy in multiple sclerosis. Libraries were prepared by immunoSEQ multiplex PCR; TCRdb keeps only in-frame clonotypes and omits some of them. Among 49,000 or so clones listed, more than 85% were seen once. The input for sequencing was peripheral blood, taken in the third trimester of pregnancy. The receptors originated from a female donor with multiple sclerosis, enrolled in a pregnancy study.

This clone has just one count. V gene TRBV11-3 combines with J gene TRBJ2-1; 10 bases agree with TRBD1. Germline V CDR1 and CDR2: SGHNT, YENEEA. After removal of 5 bases from V and 6 bases from J, the junction contained 10 bases not matched to a gene. This CDR3 is built from 16 residues. The CDR3 sequence: CASSPNPGQGSNEQFF. CDR3 DNA sequence: TGTGCCAGCAGCCCAAATCCGGGACAGGGGAGCAATGAGCAGTTCTTC.

The chain couples TRBV5-1 to TRBJ2-7, with 9 bases that match TRBD1. CDR3 length equals 15 residues. The V segment lost 3 bases and the J segment 9 bases; nucleotides outside the gene matches: 13. Germline lookup yields CDR1 SGHRS and CDR2 YFSETQ. The CDR3 bases are TGCGCCAGCAGCTCACAGGGGGCGCAACCAGCCGTGCAGTACTTC. This sequence encodes CASSSQGAQPAVQYF. The full variable domain, with the rest looked up from reference TRBV5-1 and TRBJ2-7, is KAGVTQTPRYLIKTRGQQVTLSCSPISGHRSVSWYQQTPGQGLQFLFEYFSETQRNKGNFPGRFSGRQFSNSRSEMNVSTLELGDSALYLCASSSQGAQPAVQYFGPGTRLTVT.

A few counts support this clone. V gene TRBV14 combines with J gene TRBJ2-1; D is unresolved. CDR1 and CDR2 from the germline V gene are SGHDN and FVKESK. Trimming shortened V by 1 base and J by 0 bases, and 4 bases separated the two germline ends. The CDR3 extends over 14 amino acids. CDR3 DNA sequence: TGTGCCAGCAGCCAAGTTAGCTCCTACAATGAGCAGTTCTTC. This encodes CASSQVSSYNEQFF.

The chain carries TRBV5-1 and TRBJ2-3; D is possibly TRBD1 (6 bases). V lost 4 bases to trimming and J lost 2 bases, with 17 bases between them. Germline V CDR1 and CDR2: SGHRS, YFSETQ. The CDR3 has 16 residues. CDR3 sequence: CASSTTTGGTTDTQYF. For the CDR3, the DNA is TGCGCCAGCAGCACTACGACAGGCGGTACCACAGATACGCAGTATTTT.

The chain carries TRBV4-2 and TRBJ2-5, with a possible D match to TRBD2 (5 bases). Germline CDR1 reads LGHNA; CDR2 reads YNFKEQ. V shed 1 base and J shed 4 bases, with 13 bases lying between them. The CDR3 is 15 amino acids. The CDR3: CASSQVEGVGETQYF. For the CDR3, the DNA is TGTGCCAGCAGCCAAGTAGAGGGAGTGGGAGAGACCCAGTACTTC.

The V call is TRBV7-9, the J call TRBJ1-4; D is uncertain. There are 14 residues in the CDR3. CDR1 SEHNR and CDR2 FQNEAQ come from the germline V gene (reference sequence). V lost 4 bases to trimming and J lost 8 bases, with 14 bases between them. The CDR3 loop reads CASSSSIGREKLFF. In nucleotides, the CDR3 is TGTGCCAGCAGCTCCAGCATAGGGAGGGAAAAACTGTTTTTT.

The rearrangement joins TRBV5-1 to TRBJ2-7; D is perhaps TRBD1 (6 bases). The V and J ends lost 4 bases and 3 bases respectively, with 14 bases between them. Germline V gives CDR1 SGHRS, CDR2 YFSETQ. The CDR3 sequence is 14 residues long. This CDR3 reads CASSPAPGVYEQYF. The CDR3 nucleotides read TGCGCCAGCAGCCCCGCGCCAGGGGTCTACGAGCAGTACTTC.

The rearrangement uses TRBV14 and TRBJ1-4; D is undetermined. This CDR3 has 14 residues. V lost 1 base and J lost 6, with 9 bases in between. Germline V gives CDR1 SGHDN, CDR2 FVKESK. The CDR3 nucleotides read TGTGCCAGCAGCCAAGCTAGGGAGGATGAAAAACTGTTTTTT. The encoded protein is CASSQAREDEKLFF.

The chain couples TRBV11-3 to TRBJ1-1; 7 positions agree with TRBD1. Per the germline V gene, CDR1 is SGHNT and CDR2 is YENEEA. CDR3 size: 13 residues. Trimming cost V 4 bases and J 5 bases; bases outside gene matches: 4. The CDR3 sequence is CASSSGQNTEAFF. The CDR3 DNA follows: TGTGCCAGCAGCTCGGGACAGAATACTGAAGCTTTCTTT.

The DNA of the CDR3 is TGTGCCAGCAGCTTGTCTTCCTCGGGAAGCTCCTACAATGAGCAGTTCTTC. Residues: CASSLSSSGSSYNEQFF. This chain links TRBV11-2 with TRBJ2-1, with D possibly TRBD2 on 5 matching bases. The V gene's germline CDR1 is SGHAT and CDR2 FQNNGV. The germline V and J ends were trimmed by 3 bases and 0 bases, with 15 bases remaining between them. This CDR3 is 17 amino acids long.

The genes are TRBV19 and TRBJ2-1, with TRBD1 matching over 8 bases. The CDR3 extends over 16 amino acids. The germline V gene has CDR1 LNHDA and CDR2 SQIVND (reference sequence). The trim removed 4 bases at V and 0 bases at J, leaving 5 bases unmatched. The CDR3: CASSKDRGGSYNEQFF. CDR3 DNA sequence: TGTGCCAGTAGTAAAGACAGGGGTGGCTCCTACAATGAGCAGTTCTTC.